This T cell receptor (beta chain) was profiled in a study of T-cell reconstitution after alpha-beta-depleted transplantation in children. Study findings and constraints: The study reportedly traced alpha-beta T cells about two months after transplant to several hundred expanded graft clones. After transplant, high TCRbeta diversity at day 60 in some patients arose from surviving recipient T cells and thymic progenitors.

TCRbeta library construction was performed incorporating unique molecular identifiers. From the PCR reads, TCRdb called clonotypes with MiXCR, one entry per CDR3 protein. The sample contains approximately 650,000 distinct CDR3 sequences, about an eighth of which appear only once. Germline-derived CDR1 and CDR2 are DFQATT and SNEGSKA (reference sequence). This CDR3 is 14 amino acids long. The junction had 13 bases not matched to a gene; V was cut back by 6 bases and J by 6 bases. This clonotype was seen a handful of times. As yet, its antigen is unknown. The specimen comprised PBMCs, sampled before TCRalphabeta/CD19-depleted stem cell transplant. The clonotype originates from a girl aged 2 to 9 with congenital amegakaryocytic thrombocytopenia, due to receive a stem cell transplant. V gene TRBV20-1 combines with J gene TRBJ2-5, with 7 bases aligning to TRBD2. CDR3 region: CSATYRAGEKTQYF. In DNA form, the CDR3 reads TGCAGTGCGACCTACCGGGCGGGAGAGAAGACCCAGTACTTC.